These 19 T cell receptor beta chains were all obtained from the same sample, sequenced in a study of chemoradiotherapy in HPV16-positive cancers. Assay used: immunoSEQ multiplex PCR; TCRdb lists only in-frame clones, some missing. In the table there are some 25,000 clones, approximately 95% of which are singletons. The biological material was taken from a patient who underwent chemoradiotherapy. These receptors all come from a human donor with HPV-associated anogenital cancer.

The chain is built from TRBV28 and TRBJ2-7; D is ambiguous. CDR1 MDHEN and CDR2 SYDVKM come from the germline V gene. The CDR3 contains 14 residues. Trimming pared 4 bases from V and 1 base from J, leaving 11 bases between. CDR3 sequence reads: CASSSDVPSYEQYF. The CDR3 nucleotides are TGTGCCAGCAGTTCCGACGTCCCTTCCTACGAGCAGTACTTC.

The rearrangement joins TRBV29-1 to TRBJ1-2; D unclear. The V end lost 7 bases, the J end lost 0 bases, and 12 bases lay between the germline ends. This CDR3 region has 13 residues. CDR1 and CDR2 from the germline V gene are SQVTM and ANQGSEA. The CDR3 spells CSAEVSSNYGYTF. The CDR3 nucleotides are TGCAGCGCCGAGGTCAGCTCTAACTATGGCTACACCTTC.

The chain is built from TRBV10-3 and TRBJ2-3, with D tentatively TRBD2 (5 bases). This CDR3 region has 12 residues. Germline V gene data show CDR1 as ENHRY and CDR2 as SYGVKD. V was shortened by 6 bases and J by 9 bases, with 13 bases between the two germline ends. The CDR3 region is CAISDTRGTQYF. The CDR3 nucleotides read TGTGCCATCAGCGATACTCGAGGGACGCAGTATTTT.

The rearrangement uses TRBV6-5 and TRBJ2-1; 9 nucleotides agree with TRBD1. V was pared by 3 bases and J by 7 bases, with 1 base of the junction left unmatched. Germline values: CDR1 MNHEY, CDR2 SVGAGI. The CDR3 is 13 residues long. CDR3 loop: CASSYDRGNEQFF. CDR3 sequence (DNA): TGTGCCAGCAGTTATGACAGGGGGAATGAGCAGTTCTTC.

V and J are TRBV2 and TRBJ1-4; 8 bases map to TRBD1. The V segment lost 6 bases and the J segment 7 bases; nucleotides outside the gene matches: 1. CDR1 and CDR2 (germline): SNHLY, FYNNEI. This CDR3 has 12 residues. The CDR3 protein is CASRDRVEKLFF. CDR3 in DNA: TGTGCCAGCAGGGACAGGGTTGAAAAACTGTTTTTT.

V usage is TRBV5-1 and J usage is TRBJ2-3, with D unresolved. The CDR3 contains 12 residues. The V gene lost 4 bases and the J gene lost 6 bases, with 9 bases spanning the gap. CDR1 and CDR2 (germline): SGHRS, YFSETQ. The DNA of the CDR3 is TGCGCCAGCAGCGGAGTACAGGATACGCAGTATTTT. As protein: CASSGVQDTQYF.

This chain links TRBV5-1 with TRBJ1-2, with 9 bases identical to TRBD1. The CDR3 is made up of 15 amino acids. Germline V gene data show CDR1 as SGHRS and CDR2 as YFSETQ. V was pared by 5 bases and J by 4 bases, with 9 bases of the junction left unmatched. CDR3 amino acids: CASSADTGGTYGYTF. CDR3 DNA sequence: TGCGCCAGCAGTGCCGACACAGGGGGCACCTATGGCTACACCTTC.

The gene calls are TRBV6-5 and TRBJ2-6; 7 bases line up with TRBD1. The trim removed 2 bases at V and 2 bases at J, leaving 0 bases unmatched. Germline values: CDR1 MNHEY, CDR2 SVGAGI. This CDR3 region has 15 residues. The CDR3 coding sequence is TGTGCCAGCAGTTACGGGACAGCTGGGGCCAACGTCCTGACTTTC. It specifies CASSYGTAGANVLTF.

The rearrangement links TRBV20-1 to TRBJ2-7; D ambiguous. V dropped 5 bases and J dropped 7 bases, with 12 bases sitting between them. This CDR3 has 11 amino acids. Germline V gene data show CDR1 as DFQATT and CDR2 as SNEGSKA (reference sequence). For the CDR3, the DNA is TGCAGTGCTCCGGGCCGCGTAGAGCAGTACTTC. It is translated as CSAPGRVEQYF.

The chain uses TRBV19 and TRBJ2-3; maybe TRBD1 (5 bases). The CDR3 covers 13 residues. CDR1 and CDR2 from the germline V gene are LNHDA and SQIVND (reference sequence). Trimming removed 5 bases from V and 9 bases from J, with 15 bases in between. CDR3 DNA: TGTGCCAGTAGTCGACAGACCAAGGCGACGCAGTATTTT. Encoded protein: CASSRQTKATQYF. The full variable domain, with the rest looked up from reference TRBV19 and TRBJ2-3, is DGGITQSPKYLFRKEGQNVTLSCEQNLNHDAMYWYRQDPGQGLRLIYYSQIVNDFQKGDIAEGYSVSREKKESFPLTVTSAQKNPTAFYLCASSRQTKATQYFGPGTRLTVL.

The chain employs TRBV28 and TRBJ2-3, with D possibly being TRBD2 (6 bases). The CDR3 length is 14 residues. CDR1 and CDR2 from the germline V gene are MDHEN and SYDVKM. Trimming left V 3 bases short and J 5 bases short, with 12 bases between. CDR3 in DNA: TGTGCCAGCAGTTTCCTTACGGGAGTAGATACGCAGTATTTT. Amino acids: CASSFLTGVDTQYF.

This clone was picked up a small number of times. The CDR3 region has the DNA TGTGCCAGCAGCGGTGGCACTCACGGGGAGCTGTTTTTT. Protein product: CASSGGTHGELFF. The chain couples TRBV14 to TRBJ2-2; D remains unclear. Germline assignment: CDR1 SGHDN and CDR2 FVKESK. The germline V and J ends were trimmed by 5 bases and 7 bases, with 11 bases remaining between them. This CDR3 comprises 13 residues. The entire variable domain, with the rest obtained from reference TRBV14 and TRBJ2-2, is as follows: EAGVTQFPSHSVIEKGQTVTLRCDPISGHDNLYWYRRVMGKEIKFLLHFVKESKQDESGMPNNRFLAERTGGTYSTLKVQPAELEDSGVYFCASSGGTHGELFFGEGSRLTVL.

This chain links TRBV29-1 with TRBJ1-1; the D gene is possibly TRBD1 (6 bases). The CDR3 covers 12 residues. Trimming took 8 bases from V and 3 from J, leaving 13 bases between them. In germline, CDR1 is SQVTM, CDR2 ANQGSEA. The CDR3 here is CSTKGGYTEAFF. The CDR3 bases are TGCAGCACAAAAGGGGGGTACACTGAAGCTTTCTTT.

This clone is a singleton in its sample. The V call is TRBV9, the J call TRBJ2-5, with TRBD1 matching 8 bases. V dropped 3 bases and J dropped 5; count of bases not matched to a gene: 18. The CDR3 length is 18 residues. Germline V gene lookup returns CDR1 SGDLS and CDR2 YYNGEE. CDR3 loop: CASSGGLTRQGRRETQYF. The CDR3 DNA follows: TGTGCCAGCAGCGGAGGCCTAACCCGACAGGGGAGGAGGGAGACCCAGTACTTC.

The rearrangement links TRBV7-7 to TRBJ2-2; D uncertain. The CDR3 loop spans 15 amino acids. CDR1 and CDR2 from the germline V gene are SSHAT and FNYEAQ (reference sequence). V dropped 5 bases and J dropped 7 bases, with 17 bases sitting between them. CDR3 sequence (DNA): TGTGCCAGCAGCCCTATCCCGACGGGCGACGGGGAGCTGTTTTTT. This translates into CASSPIPTGDGELFF.

The CDR3 loop reads CASSYLRDRGHQPQHF. The CDR3 bases are TGTGCCAGCAGTTACCTCCGGGACAGGGGACACCAGCCCCAGCATTTT. The V gene is TRBV6-6, the J gene TRBJ1-5; 10 nucleotides align to TRBD1. The CDR3 totals 16 residues. CDR1 is MNHNY, CDR2 SVGAGI, per germline (reference sequence). The V and J ends lost 2 bases and 7 bases, in that order; junction bases with no gene match: 8.

The V and J genes are TRBV5-1 and TRBJ2-1; 11 bases agree with TRBD2. Trimming cost V 3 bases and J 7 bases; bases outside gene matches: 9. The CDR3 loop spans 16 amino acids. CDR1 is SGHRS, CDR2 YFSETQ, per germline. The CDR3 DNA reads as TGCGCCAGCAGCTCCATAGCGGGAGGGGGGGTGAATGAGCAGTTCTTC. Protein product: CASSSIAGGGVNEQFF.

This sequence joins TRBV7-2 and TRBJ2-2; 10 positions agree with TRBD1. CDR3 length: 17 amino acids. CDR1 and CDR2 from the germline V gene are SGHTA and FQGNSA. With V trimmed by 4 bases and J by 7 bases, 12 bases remained unmatched. The CDR3 protein is CASSSTTGGAGGGELFF. The CDR3 nucleotides are TGTGCCAGCAGCTCGACGACAGGGGGCGCCGGGGGCGGGGAGCTGTTTTTT.

The chain recombines TRBV7-8 with TRBJ2-3; no clear D. Germline V CDR1 and CDR2: SGHVS, FQNEAQ. Trimming left V 1 base short and J 2 bases short, with 4 bases between. The CDR3 has 13 amino acids. In DNA form, the CDR3 reads TGTGCCAGCAGCTTAGGACCCACAGATACGCAGTATTTT. This encodes CASSLGPTDTQYF.